This T cell receptor beta chain was recorded in a study of T cells in women clearing cervical HPV infection. The overall study: Cases were women with histologically confirmed HPV16-related CIN3 or worse, including a couple of invasive cancers.

Of note for this clone: Its antigen is currently unknown. The sequenced fragment ends 3 residues before the CDR3 boundary, so the rest is inferred from the germline J gene.

TCRdb keeps only in-frame clones here, not all; method: immunoSEQ multiplex PCR. Here the sample table reports about 32,000 clones. Study-level results: Repertoire richness, not evenness, was significantly elevated in CIN3+ cases versus controls. TRBV6-7 relative abundance averaged about 0.1% in cases and 0.15% to 0.2% in controls.

Germline CDR1 is SQVTM and CDR2 is ANQGSEA. This CDR3 has 13 amino acids. The V and J ends lost 6 bases and 5 bases, in that order; junction bases with no gene match: 9. Sequenced sample: blood buffy coat. The TCR sequence derives from a woman aged 18 to 75 with a cervical HPV16 infection that either progressed to CIN3+ or cleared (not recorded which). The chain has TRBV29-1 and TRBJ1-1; 7 bases line up with TRBD1. The CDR3 DNA, read in part, is TGCAGCGTCCACAGGGGTGTGGAGACTGAA. This translates into CSVHRGVETE. The full CDR3 sequence reads CSVHRGVETEAFF.